The 20 T cell receptor beta chains below come from one sample, sequenced in a study of blood T cell repertoires in COVID-19. The assay was immunoSEQ multiplex PCR, and TCRdb's table has in-frame clones only and misses some. The data hold 90,000 to 120,000 clones, with about 80% observed a single time. The specimen sequenced was peripheral blood. These receptors were taken from a man aged 60-69 years with acute or convalescent COVID-19.

The J gene is TRBJ1-1, the V gene TRBV6-6; D is unresolved. The CDR3 is made up of 14 amino acids. With 7 bases removed from V and 4 bases from J, the gap between germline ends came to 16 bases. From germline, CDR1 is MNHNY and CDR2 SVGAGI (reference sequence). CDR3 amino acids: CASNARVQSTEAFF. CDR3 nucleotides: TGTGCCAGCAATGCCCGAGTCCAATCCACTGAAGCTTTCTTT.

This clone was seen a single time. V usage is TRBV28 and J usage is TRBJ1-1; a weak D match, TRBD1 (5 bases). Trimming removed 5 bases from V and 1 base from J, with 23 bases in between. The CDR3 length is 18 residues. Germline CDR1 MDHEN, CDR2 SYDVKM. Here the CDR3 reads CASSTGGPTTLPNTEAFF. CDR3 DNA: TGTGCCAGCAGTACGGGGGGACCCACCACCCTCCCGAACACTGAAGCTTTCTTT.

Here the CDR3 DNA reads TGTGCCAGCGGCCCGAGGGCTAGCGGGAGATACGAGCAGTACTTC. Amino acid sequence: CASGPRASGRYEQYF. The chain combines TRBV6-2 or TRBV6-3 with TRBJ2-7; 10 bases map to TRBD2. Trimming cost V 8 bases and J 4 bases; bases outside gene matches: 11. The germline gives CDR1 MNHEY, CDR2 SVGEGT. CDR3 length: 15 residues.

This chain joins TRBV29-1 and TRBJ2-7, with D possibly TRBD2 on 5 matching bases. The CDR3 runs 13 residues. The V gene's germline CDR1 is SQVTM and CDR2 ANQGSEA. V lost 4 bases and J lost 3, with 13 bases in between. The CDR3 here is CSVVSGEHYEQYV. Written as DNA, the CDR3 is TGCAGCGTTGTAAGCGGTGAGCACTACGAGCAGTACGTC.

The genes are TRBV3-1 (or the pseudogene TRBV3-2) and TRBJ2-3; 10 bases are a match to TRBD1. Germline V gene lookup returns CDR1 LGHDT and CDR2 YNNKEL (reference sequence). Trimming removed 4 bases from V and 4 bases from J; junction bases left unmatched: 8. CDR3 size: 16 residues. As DNA, the CDR3 is TGTGCCAGCAGCCTCCGGACAGGGGGAAGGGCAGATACGCAGTATTTT. Amino acids: CASSLRTGGRADTQYF.

The CDR3 DNA reads TGTGCCAGCAGCTTGCTCTCTCCAGGGGCTTCACCCCTCCACTTT. Its protein is CASSLLSPGASPLHF. This chain uses TRBV11-2 with TRBJ1-6; D might be TRBD1 (6 bases). In germline, CDR1 is SGHAT, CDR2 FQNNGV. This CDR3 spans 15 amino acids. The ends were cut back, 3 bases at V and 9 bases at J, with 15 bases in the middle. The whole variable domain, remainder taken from reference TRBV11-2 and TRBJ1-6, is EAGVAQSPRYKIIEKRQSVAFWCNPISGHATLYWYQQILGQGPKLLIQFQNNGVVDDSQLPKDRFSAERLKGVDSTLKIQPAKLEDSAVYLCASSLLSPGASPLHFGNGTRLTVT.

The chain is built from TRBV6-1 and TRBJ2-7, with D possibly being TRBD2 (6 bases). V shed 3 bases and J shed 0 bases, with 15 bases lying between them. The CDR3 is made up of 16 amino acids. Per germline, CDR1 MNHNS and CDR2 SASEGT. In DNA, the CDR3 is TGTGCCAGCAGTGATAGCGCGGGGAGCCTCTCCTACGAGCAGTACTTC. Translating gives CASSDSAGSLSYEQYF.

J is TRBJ2-1 and V is TRBV30; perhaps TRBD2 as D (6 bases). Germline values: CDR1 GTSNPN, CDR2 SVGIG (reference sequence). This CDR3 contains 12 residues. Trimming removed 2 bases from V and 7 bases from J, with 9 bases in between. The CDR3 region has the DNA TGTGCCTGGAGTCGGGGGAGGAATGAGCAGTTCTTC. Translating it yields CAWSRGRNEQFF. Full variable domain (outside the CDR3, taken from reference TRBV30 and TRBJ2-1): SQTIHQWPATLVQPVGSPLSLECTVEGTSNPNLYWYRQAAGRGLQLLFYSVGIGQISSEVPQNLSASRPQDRQFILSSKKLLLSDSGFYLCAWSRGRNEQFFGPGTRLTVL.

V gene TRBV28 combines with J gene TRBJ1-1; no firm D call. V was cut by 5 bases and J by 5 bases, with 6 bases left in between. The CDR3 sequence is 11 residues long. Germline CDR1 and CDR2: MDHEN and SYDVKM. The CDR3, as DNA: TGTGCCAGCAGTCCCCAAACTGAAGCTTTCTTT. This sequence encodes CASSPQTEAFF.

J is TRBJ1-5 and V is TRBV24-1; D possibly corresponds to TRBD1 (5 bases). Per the germline V gene, CDR1 is KGHDR and CDR2 is SFDVKD. The CDR3 length is 17 residues. V lost 4 bases to trimming and J lost 0 bases, with 15 bases between them. The CDR3 here is CATSDPGRGGSNQPQHF. As DNA, the CDR3 is TGTGCCACCAGTGACCCAGGAAGGGGAGGTAGCAATCAGCCCCAGCATTTT.

This clone was counted a single time. The V gene is TRBV6-5, the J gene TRBJ1-1; no reliable D call. Per the germline V gene, CDR1 is MNHEY and CDR2 is SVGAGI. The V and J ends lost 5 bases and 6 bases respectively, with 7 bases between them. This CDR3 contains 11 residues. The CDR3 DNA reads as TGTGCCAGCAGTACCAACTCTGAAGCTTTCTTT. This encodes CASSTNSEAFF.

This clone was seen a handful of times. The chain employs TRBV14 and TRBJ1-1; D may be TRBD1 (5 bases). With 3 bases removed from V and 7 bases from J, the gap between germline ends came to 21 bases. This CDR3 is built from 16 residues. Germline CDR1 SGHDN, CDR2 FVKESK. The chain's CDR3 is CASSHRAYPSTGEAFF. The CDR3 nucleotides are TGTGCCAGCAGCCACAGGGCATACCCGTCTACCGGTGAAGCTTTCTTT.

CDR3 residues: CASSLGQGKPQHF. CDR3 nucleotide sequence: TGTGCCAGCAGCCTAGGCCAGGGGAAGCCCCAGCATTTT. This chain connects TRBV7-8 to TRBJ1-5, with D perhaps matching TRBD1 (6 bases). Trimming stripped 5 bases from V and 8 bases from J, with 13 bases between. The length of the CDR3 is 13 residues. Germline V gene sequence: CDR1 SGHVS, CDR2 FQNEAQ.

The V gene is TRBV6-5, the J gene TRBJ1-2; 10 nucleotides line up with TRBD1. The V segment lost 2 bases and the J segment 4 bases; nucleotides outside the gene matches: 4. The CDR3 consists of 15 residues. In germline, CDR1 is MNHEY, CDR2 SVGAGI. CDR3 sequence: CASSYPTGGGYGYTF. Written as DNA, the CDR3 is TGTGCCAGCAGTTACCCGACAGGGGGCGGCTATGGCTACACCTTC.

The rearrangement joins TRBV29-1 to TRBJ1-1; the D gene is possibly TRBD1 (6 bases). The CDR3 is made up of 11 amino acids. Germline CDR1 reads SQVTM; CDR2 reads ANQGSEA. Deletions cut 2 bases from V and 8 bases from J, with 9 bases between. The chain's CDR3 is CSVEPDSEAFF. The CDR3 region has the DNA TGCAGCGTTGAACCGGACAGCGAAGCTTTCTTT.

The rearrangement links TRBV4-1 to TRBJ2-3; TRBD2 matches at 10 bases. This CDR3 spans 16 amino acids. After removal of 1 base from V and 6 bases from J, the junction contained 7 bases not matched to a gene. Germline CDR1 reads MGHRA; CDR2 reads YSYEKL. In nucleotides, the CDR3 is TGCGCCAGCAGCCAAGGTGCTAGCGGGAGTCACGATACGCAGTATTTT. Translating it yields CASSQGASGSHDTQYF.

J is TRBJ1-4 and V is TRBV9; unclear D gene. The CDR3 runs to 15 residues. V was shortened by 0 bases and J by 8 bases, with 14 bases between the two germline ends. Germline V lookup: CDR1 SGDLS, CDR2 YYNGEE. This chain's CDR3 is CASSVGGRSQEKLFF. The DNA for the CDR3 is TGTGCCAGCAGCGTAGGTGGCAGATCTCAAGAAAAACTGTTTTTT.

The genes are TRBV11-2 and TRBJ1-2, with TRBD1 identical over 11 bases. CDR1 and CDR2 from the germline V gene are SGHAT and FQNNGV. The CDR3 extends over 16 amino acids. The junction had 9 bases not matched to a gene; V was cut back by 5 bases and J by 4 bases. CDR3 DNA sequence: TGTGCCAGCAGCCCCACTAGGACAGGGGGCGGCTATGGCTACACCTTC. Its protein product is CASSPTRTGGGYGYTF.

The chain uses TRBV2 and TRBJ2-7, with 15 bases aligning to TRBD2. Germline V gives CDR1 SNHLY, CDR2 FYNNEI. The V and J ends lost 10 bases and 2 bases, in that order; junction bases with no gene match: 9. This CDR3 region has 16 residues. The CDR3: CATGLAGGHTTYEQYF. The CDR3 bases are TGTGCCACCGGACTAGCGGGAGGGCATACTACCTACGAGCAGTACTTC.

The genes are TRBV5-6 and TRBJ2-4; possible D gene TRBD1, 5 bases. This CDR3 region has 16 residues. The V and J ends lost 5 bases and 0 bases respectively, with 15 bases between them. Germline V lookup: CDR1 SGHDT, CDR2 YYEEEE. The CDR3 sequence is CASSLRQIIAKNIQYF. The CDR3 DNA sequence: TGTGCCAGCAGTCTAAGACAGATTATAGCCAAAAACATTCAGTACTTC. Filled out from reference TRBV5-6 and TRBJ2-4, the complete variable domain reads DAGVTQSPTHLIKTRGQQVTLRCSPKSGHDTVSWYQQALGQGPQFIFQYYEEEERQRGNFPDRFSGHQFPNYSSELNVNALLLGDSALYLCASSLRQIIAKNIQYFGAGTRLSVL.